The 23 T cell receptor beta chains reported below all come from one sample, sequenced in a study of tumor T cells in aggressive B-cell lymphoma. Profiled with immunoSEQ multiplex PCR; TCRdb holds only in-frame clones, not every one. The sample shows a few thousand clones, under 95% of them seen only once. Source material: tumor tissue. The receptors derive from an adult with diffuse large B cell lymphoma.

Note on this clone: The sample has other DNA sequences that encode this CDR3 too. This rearrangement joins TRBV7-8 to TRBJ2-1, with D perhaps TRBD2 (6 bases). From germline, CDR1 is SGHVS and CDR2 FQNEAQ. This CDR3 has 15 residues. The V end lost 4 bases, the J end lost 5 bases, and 15 bases lay between the germline ends. CDR3 residues: CASSSRGVPNNEQFF. DNA of the CDR3: TGTGCCAGCAGCTCGCGGGGAGTCCCTAACAATGAGCAGTTCTTC.

The gene calls are TRBV11-2 and TRBJ2-7, with 8 bases matching TRBD1. Germline loops: CDR1 SGHAT, CDR2 FQNNGV. This CDR3 spans 15 amino acids. Losses at the gene ends were 4 bases for V and 2 bases for J; bases not matched to a gene: 7. CDR3 residues: CASSSVDRAPYEQYF. The CDR3 DNA reads as TGTGCCAGCAGCTCCGTGGACAGGGCTCCCTACGAGCAGTACTTC.

On this clone: An end of the junction differs from the germline gene, which may be a read error. The sample carries other DNA sequences with the same CDR3. CDR3 nucleotides: TGCGCCAGCAGATTGGGAGGACTCACCGGGGAGTTGTTTTTT. Protein sequence: CASRLGGLTGELFF. This chain uses TRBV5-1 with TRBJ2-2, with D maybe TRBD2 (6 bases). Germline V gives CDR1 SGHRS, CDR2 YFSETQ. The CDR3 runs to 14 residues.

The J gene is TRBJ2-1, the V gene TRBV30; D is perhaps TRBD2 (6 bases). Trimming pared 1 base from V and 9 bases from J, leaving 16 bases between. CDR3 length: 14 residues. Germline assignment: CDR1 GTSNPN and CDR2 SVGIG (reference sequence). The CDR3 nucleotides read TGTGCCTGGAGTGGCGACTCCACGGGGGTTGAGCAGTTCTTC. Its translation: CAWSGDSTGVEQFF. Full variable domain (remainder filled in from reference TRBV30 and TRBJ2-1): SQTIHQWPATLVQPVGSPLSLECTVEGTSNPNLYWYRQAAGRGLQLLFYSVGIGQISSEVPQNLSASRPQDRQFILSSKKLLLSDSGFYLCAWSGDSTGVEQFFGPGTRLTVL.

The chain carries TRBV4-1 and TRBJ1-2; tentative D call: TRBD1 (6 bases). Trimming removed 1 base from V and 0 bases from J, with 18 bases in between. CDR3 length equals 18 residues. Per the germline V gene, CDR1 is MGHRA and CDR2 is YSYEKL. In nucleotides, the CDR3 is TGCGCCAGCAGCCAAGTACCCGGGTGGACAGCCTCTAACTATGGCTACACCTTC. Its translation: CASSQVPGWTASNYGYTF.

As concerns this clone: This same CDR3 is encoded by further DNA sequences in the sample. The genes are TRBV7-9 and TRBJ2-1; TRBD2 aligns across 8 bases. This CDR3 is built from 15 residues. The germline V gene has CDR1 SEHNR and CDR2 FQNEAQ (reference sequence). Trimming took 5 bases from V and 0 from J; bases not matched to a gene: 3. CDR3 bases: TGTGCCAGCAGCCACCGGGGGGGCTCCTACAATGAGCAGTTCTTC. It is translated as CASSHRGGSYNEQFF.

This clone was recorded only once. The J gene is TRBJ2-3, the V gene TRBV6-5; 9 bases agree with TRBD2. The germline V gene has CDR1 MNHEY and CDR2 SVGAGI. The CDR3 has 16 residues. V lost 3 bases to trimming and J lost 7 bases; unmatched junction nucleotides: 11. Here the CDR3 DNA reads TGTGCCAGCAGTTATAACCTAGCGGGGTCCTCGTATACGCAGTATTTT. Translation: CASSYNLAGSSYTQYF.

The J gene is TRBJ1-2, the V gene TRBV18, with a weak D call TRBD1 (6 bases). Trimming removed 1 base from V and 6 bases from J, with 18 bases in between. Germline V gene sequence: CDR1 KGHSH, CDR2 LQKENI. This CDR3 has 16 amino acids. The CDR3 loop reads CASSPQRQGISDGYTF. CDR3 nucleotides: TGTGCCAGCTCACCACAAAGGCAGGGGATCTCGGATGGCTACACCTTC.

The V and J genes are TRBV18 and TRBJ1-4; D gene unclear. V shed 3 bases and J shed 7 bases, with 9 bases lying between them. This CDR3 region has 13 residues. Germline CDR1 and CDR2: KGHSH and LQKENI. The CDR3: CASSPPTGEKLFF. CDR3 bases: TGTGCCAGCTCACCTCCCACGGGTGAAAAACTGTTTTTT.

V and J are TRBV28 and TRBJ2-1, with 7 bases fitting TRBD1. The CDR3 is 16 amino acids. Losses at the gene ends were 6 bases for V and 6 bases for J; bases not matched to a gene: 14. Germline V gene sequence: CDR1 MDHEN, CDR2 SYDVKM. The DNA of the CDR3 is TGTGCCAGCAGGAAACCGGGACAGTCGAAAGTCAATGAGCAGTTCTTC. Translated, it gives CASRKPGQSKVNEQFF.

The chain links TRBV9 to TRBJ2-1; D unclear. This CDR3 region has 14 residues. V was trimmed by 2 bases and J by 0 bases, leaving 6 bases between them. Per the germline V gene, CDR1 is SGDLS and CDR2 is YYNGEE. The CDR3 loop is CASSVGGSYNEQFF. The CDR3 coding sequence is TGTGCCAGCAGCGTTGGCGGCTCCTACAATGAGCAGTTCTTC. The full variable domain, with the rest looked up from reference TRBV9 and TRBJ2-1, is DSGVTQTPKHLITATGQRVTLRCSPRSGDLSVYWYQQSLDQGLQFLIQYYNGEERAKGNILERFSAQQFPDLHSELNLSSLELGDSALYFCASSVGGSYNEQFFGPGTRLTVL.

The V and J genes are TRBV11-3 and TRBJ2-7; TRBD2 might be the D (6 bases). The CDR3 runs 15 residues. V lost 3 bases, J lost 2 bases, and 14 bases lay in between. In germline, CDR1 is SGHNT, CDR2 YENEEA. The CDR3 protein is CASSLAGTGPYEQYF. CDR3 DNA: TGTGCCAGCAGCTTGGCTGGGACTGGCCCCTACGAGCAGTACTTC.

CDR3 DNA: TGTGCCAGCAGCTTGGCAAACCAGGGGGCGGACTCACCCCTCCACTTT. It specifies CASSLANQGADSPLHF. J is TRBJ1-6 and V is TRBV5-8, with TRBD1 identical over 8 bases. With V trimmed by 0 bases and J by 10 bases, 9 bases remained unmatched. The CDR3 sequence is 16 residues long. Germline V gene sequence: CDR1 SGHTS, CDR2 YDEGEE.

The V gene is TRBV9, the J gene TRBJ2-1; unclear D gene. Germline CDR1 SGDLS, CDR2 YYNGEE. This CDR3 is 16 amino acids long. The ends were cut back, 0 bases at V and 4 bases at J, with 14 bases in the middle. The CDR3 region is CASSVDEGGLYNEQFF. CDR3 DNA: TGTGCCAGCAGCGTAGACGAAGGCGGCCTTTACAATGAGCAGTTCTTC.

J is TRBJ2-5 and V is TRBV11-2, with 11 bases matching TRBD2. Per the germline V gene, CDR1 is SGHAT and CDR2 is FQNNGV. There are 18 residues in the CDR3. Losses at the gene ends were 1 base for V and 4 bases for J; bases not matched to a gene: 11. In DNA form, the CDR3 reads TGTGCCAGCAGCTTAGCCCCCCCCCTAGCGGGAGGTGTAGAGACCCAGTACTTC. Its translation: CASSLAPPLAGGVETQYF.

The chain uses TRBV30 and TRBJ2-7; 7 bases map to TRBD2. This CDR3 is 13 amino acids long. With 3 bases clipped from V and 9 bases from J, the junction kept 11 bases outside the gene matches. The V gene's germline CDR1 is GTSNPN and CDR2 SVGIG (reference sequence). The CDR3 nucleotides are TGTGCCTGGAGAGGCGGACGGGGGGTCGGGCAGTACTTC. It codes for CAWRGGRGVGQYF. Using reference TRBV30 and TRBJ2-7 for the parts outside the CDR3, the full variable domain is SQTIHQWPATLVQPVGSPLSLECTVEGTSNPNLYWYRQAAGRGLQLLFYSVGIGQISSEVPQNLSASRPQDRQFILSSKKLLLSDSGFYLCAWRGGRGVGQYFGPGTRLTVT.

The chain employs TRBV4-1 and TRBJ2-7, with a weak D call TRBD1 (7 bases). This CDR3 region has 16 residues. CDR1 and CDR2 (germline): MGHRA, YSYEKL. Trimming removed 0 bases at V and 1 base at J, with 13 bases between. The CDR3 nucleotides read TGCGCCAGCAGCCAAGAGAGCAGGGGGGCTTCCTACGAGCAGTACTTC. It encodes CASSQESRGASYEQYF.

The rearrangement joins TRBV7-2 to TRBJ1-5; unclear D gene. This CDR3 is built from 15 residues. V shed 3 bases and J shed 0 bases, with 9 bases lying between them. Germline loops: CDR1 SGHTA, CDR2 FQGNSA. The CDR3 region has the DNA TGTGCCAGCAGCTTTAATCCTTATAGCAATCAGCCCCAGCATTTT. Residues: CASSFNPYSNQPQHF.

The J gene is TRBJ2-1, the V gene TRBV6-5; unclear D gene. V lost 3 bases and J 0 bases, leaving 6 bases between the germline ends. The length of the CDR3 is 14 residues. The germline gives CDR1 MNHEY, CDR2 SVGAGI. For the CDR3, the DNA is TGTGCCAGCAGTTATAGGAGCTCCTACAATGAGCAGTTCTTC. It encodes CASSYRSSYNEQFF.

For the CDR3, the DNA is TGCGCCAGCAGCCTAAGAGGAGGCGTTGGAACCTACGAGCAGTACTTC. Translating gives CASSLRGGVGTYEQYF. The chain employs TRBV4-1 and TRBJ2-5; possibly TRBD2 for D (5 bases). The end of the DNA is better explained by TRBJ2-7, so the J call may be wrong. The CDR3 runs 16 residues. Germline values: CDR1 MGHRA, CDR2 YSYEKL.

The chain recombines TRBV19 with TRBJ2-2, with D maybe TRBD2 (5 bases). This CDR3 has 14 residues. The germline gives CDR1 LNHDA, CDR2 SQIVND (reference sequence). Deletions cut 11 bases from V and 6 bases from J, with 19 bases between. Written as DNA, the CDR3 is TGTGCCGCAGAGGAGGTGACTCGCGCCGGGGAGCTGTTTTTT. It is translated as CAAEEVTRAGELFF.

V gene TRBV28 combines with J gene TRBJ1-1, with 7 positions matching TRBD1. Per the germline V gene, CDR1 is MDHEN and CDR2 is SYDVKM. This CDR3 contains 15 residues. J lost 8 bases, V lost 3 bases, and 12 bases had no gene match. CDR3 nucleotide sequence: TGTGCCAGCAGTTTGCTTGACAGGGCCCAGCGGGAAGCTTTCTTT. It encodes CASSLLDRAQREAFF. Variable domain in full (rest from reference TRBV28 and TRBJ1-1): DVKVTQSSRYLVKRTGEKVFLECVQDMDHENMFWYRQDPGLGLRLIYFSYDVKMKEKGDIPEGYSVSREKKERFSLILESASTNQTSMYLCASSLLDRAQREAFFGQGTRLTVV.

The chain couples TRBV7-9 to TRBJ1-2; tentative D call: TRBD1 (5 bases). Trimming took off 1 base at V and 2 bases at J, with 11 bases between the two ends. CDR3 length: 15 residues. Germline V gene sequence: CDR1 SEHNR, CDR2 FQNEAQ (reference sequence). CDR3 bases: TGTGCCAGCAGCTTAGGGATAGCAGGGAACTATGGCTACACCTTC. This gives the protein CASSLGIAGNYGYTF.